The rows below give T cell receptor beta chains drawn from one sample of a study of blood T cell repertoires in COVID-19. Produced via immunoSEQ multiplex PCR; TCRdb's table is partial and in-frame only. Found here are 59,000 or so clones, around 86% of them singletons; the top ten hold under 30%. The sequencing input was peripheral blood. Receptor source: a woman of 80 years or more with active or convalescent COVID-19. Each CDR3 is given with its conserved first and last residue. The D gene is left open where the match is weak. Clone size appears in some rows only: once, few, many, or a class for an expanded clone.

cdr3_aa: CASSQQSFTGENTLHF; cdr3_nt: TGCGCCAGCAGCCAACAATCTTTCACAGGGGAGAACACCCTCCACTTT; v_call: TRBV4-1; d_call: TRBD1; j_call: TRBJ1-6; clone_size: -
cdr3_aa: CASSVNLGGESPLHF; cdr3_nt: TGTGCCAGCAGCGTAAATTTGGGGGGGGAATCACCCCTCCACTTT; v_call: TRBV9; d_call: -; j_call: TRBJ1-6; clone_size: -
cdr3_aa: CASSYGSGASEQYF; cdr3_nt: TGTGCCAGCAGTTACGGGTCAGGGGCCTCCGAGCAGTACTTC; v_call: TRBV6-5; d_call: -; j_call: TRBJ2-7; clone_size: -
cdr3_aa: CATSSTTSGGCNEQFF; cdr3_nt: TGTGCCACCAGTAGCACGACTAGCGGGGGTTGCAATGAGCAGTTCTTC; v_call: TRBV24-1; d_call: TRBD2; j_call: TRBJ2-1; clone_size: -
cdr3_aa: CASSQDLAGEYNEQFF; cdr3_nt: TGCGCCAGCAGCCAAGATTTAGCGGGGGAGTACAATGAGCAGTTCTTC; v_call: TRBV4-1; d_call: TRBD2; j_call: TRBJ2-1; clone_size: -
cdr3_aa: CANRDYETQYF; cdr3_nt: TGTGCCAACCGGGACTACGAGACCCAGTACTTC; v_call: TRBV2; d_call: TRBD2; j_call: TRBJ2-5; clone_size: -
cdr3_aa: CATSRDSSAIGQPQHF; cdr3_nt: TGTGCCACCAGCAGAGACTCCTCGGCCATCGGGCAGCCCCAGCATTTT; v_call: TRBV15; d_call: -; j_call: TRBJ1-5; clone_size: -
cdr3_aa: CASSGGLGGNTEAFF; cdr3_nt: TGTGCCAGCAGTGGGGGCTTAGGCGGGAACACTGAAGCTTTCTTT; v_call: TRBV6-2/TRBV6-3; d_call: -; j_call: TRBJ1-1; clone_size: -
cdr3_aa: CASSLSQGIGELFF; cdr3_nt: TGCGCCAGCAGCTTGTCCCAGGGGATCGGGGAGCTGTTTTTT; v_call: TRBV5-1; d_call: -; j_call: TRBJ2-2; clone_size: few
cdr3_aa: CASSFGRGYGYTF; cdr3_nt: TGTGCCAGCAGTTTTGGCAGGGGCTATGGCTACACCTTC; v_call: TRBV12-3/TRBV12-4; d_call: -; j_call: TRBJ1-2; clone_size: -
cdr3_aa: CASSGTVNTEAFF; cdr3_nt: TGTGCCAGCAGCGGGACAGTGAACACTGAAGCTTTCTTT; v_call: TRBV27; d_call: TRBD1; j_call: TRBJ1-1; clone_size: -
cdr3_aa: CASSPLIIRGGPDTGELFF; cdr3_nt: TGTGCCAGCAGCCCCCTAATTATCCGGGGGGGCCCCGACACCGGGGAGCTGTTTTTT; v_call: TRBV3-1/TRBV3-2; d_call: TRBD2; j_call: TRBJ2-2; clone_size: -
cdr3_aa: CASSFSGGQGNLGSGELFF; cdr3_nt: TGTGCCAGCAGCTTTTCGGGGGGACAGGGAAATCTGGGTTCCGGGGAGCTGTTTTTT; v_call: TRBV5-4; d_call: TRBD1; j_call: TRBJ2-2; clone_size: -
cdr3_aa: CASSAAGTGLQYF; cdr3_nt: TGTGCCAGCAGCGCCGCCGGGACAGGTCTCCAGTACTTC; v_call: TRBV21-1; d_call: -; j_call: TRBJ2-7; clone_size: once
cdr3_aa: CARRPAGGPNHGELFF; cdr3_nt: TGCGCCCGCAGACCGGCGGGGGGGCCCAACCACGGGGAGCTGTTTTTT; v_call: TRBV4-1; d_call: TRBD2; j_call: TRBJ2-2; clone_size: -
cdr3_aa: CASSFWGQQETQYF; cdr3_nt: TGTGCCAGCAGTTTCTGGGGACAGCAAGAGACCCAGTACTTC; v_call: TRBV3-1/TRBV3-2; d_call: TRBD1; j_call: TRBJ2-5; clone_size: -
cdr3_aa: CASSIAGYEQYF; cdr3_nt: TGTGCCAGTAGTATAGCAGGATACGAGCAGTACTTC; v_call: TRBV19; d_call: -; j_call: TRBJ2-7; clone_size: -
cdr3_aa: CASSYSGTNEKLFF; cdr3_nt: TGTGCCAGCAGTTACTCAGGGACTAATGAAAAACTGTTTTTT; v_call: TRBV2; d_call: -; j_call: TRBJ1-4; clone_size: few
cdr3_aa: CASSFGTGYEQYF; cdr3_nt: TGTGCTAGCAGCTTCGGTACAGGGTACGAGCAGTACTTC; v_call: TRBV7-7; d_call: -; j_call: TRBJ2-7; clone_size: few
cdr3_aa: CASSVTGERGGYTF; cdr3_nt: TGTGCCAGCAGCGTGACAGGGGAGAGAGGTGGCTACACCTTC; v_call: TRBV5-4; d_call: TRBD1; j_call: TRBJ1-2; clone_size: -
cdr3_aa: CASSYSGGNTEAFF; cdr3_nt: TGTGCCAGCAGTTACTCTGGAGGGAACACTGAAGCTTTCTTT; v_call: TRBV6-5; d_call: -; j_call: TRBJ1-1; clone_size: -
cdr3_aa: CASRTGTHSNQPQHF; cdr3_nt: TGTGCCAGCAGAACCGGGACACATAGCAATCAGCCCCAGCATTTT; v_call: TRBV6-5; d_call: -; j_call: TRBJ1-5; clone_size: -
cdr3_aa: CASSQGQGDFSPLHF; cdr3_nt: TGCGCCAGCAGCCAAGGACAGGGGGATTTTTCACCCCTCCACTTT; v_call: TRBV4-3; d_call: TRBD1; j_call: TRBJ1-6; clone_size: -
cdr3_aa: CASSSGQAGELFF; cdr3_nt: TGTGCCAGCAGTTCCGGACAGGCCGGGGAGCTGTTTTTT; v_call: TRBV27; d_call: TRBD1; j_call: TRBJ2-2; clone_size: -
cdr3_aa: CASRFPDSSGNTIYF; cdr3_nt: TGTGCAAGTCGCTTCCCCGACAGCTCTGGAAACACCATATATTTT; v_call: TRBV12-2; d_call: -; j_call: TRBJ1-3; clone_size: -
cdr3_aa: CASSDRQGGLSGNTIYF; cdr3_nt: TGTGCCAGCAGTGACCGACAGGGAGGCCTGTCTGGAAACACCATATATTTT; v_call: TRBV6-1; d_call: TRBD1; j_call: TRBJ1-3; clone_size: -
cdr3_aa: CASSVGTVNSPLHF; cdr3_nt: TGTGCCAGCAGCGTCGGGACAGTCAATTCACCCCTCCACTTT; v_call: TRBV11-2; d_call: TRBD1; j_call: TRBJ1-6; clone_size: once
cdr3_aa: CASRLAGDTGELFF; cdr3_nt: TGTGCCAGCAGACTAGCGGGGGACACCGGGGAGCTGTTTTTT; v_call: TRBV27; d_call: TRBD2; j_call: TRBJ2-2; clone_size: -
cdr3_aa: CASSTAARVAEAFF; cdr3_nt: TGTGCCAGTAGTACAGCAGCCCGGGTCGCTGAAGCTTTCTTT; v_call: TRBV19; d_call: -; j_call: TRBJ1-1; clone_size: -
cdr3_aa: CATSSGVQPQHF; cdr3_nt: TGTGCCACCAGTTCAGGGGTTCAGCCCCAGCATTTT; v_call: TRBV24-1; d_call: -; j_call: TRBJ1-5; clone_size: -
cdr3_aa: CSASYRDFDTIYF; cdr3_nt: TGCAGTGCTAGTTACAGGGATTTTGACACCATATATTTT; v_call: TRBV20-1; d_call: -; j_call: TRBJ1-3; clone_size: -
cdr3_aa: CASSLEQGDSPLHF; cdr3_nt: TGTGCCAGCAGTTTAGAACAGGGTGATTCACCCCTCCACTTT; v_call: TRBV27; d_call: -; j_call: TRBJ1-6; clone_size: -
cdr3_aa: CASSSFPGQRHYEQYF; cdr3_nt: TGTGCCAGCAGCTCATTCCCGGGACAGAGACACTACGAGCAGTACTTC; v_call: TRBV11-2; d_call: TRBD1; j_call: TRBJ2-7; clone_size: -
cdr3_aa: CASSLSGISYNEQFF; cdr3_nt: TGTGCCAGCAGCTTGTCAGGGATATCCTACAATGAGCAGTTCTTC; v_call: TRBV5-8; d_call: -; j_call: TRBJ2-1; clone_size: -
cdr3_aa: CASRAGPADTQYF; cdr3_nt: TGTGCCAGCAGAGCGGGTCCCGCAGATACGCAGTATTTT; v_call: TRBV12-3/TRBV12-4; d_call: -; j_call: TRBJ2-3; clone_size: -
cdr3_aa: CASSSRLDRGKFF; cdr3_nt: TGTGCCAGCAGCTCGCGTCTGGACAGGGGTAAGTTCTTC; v_call: TRBV11-2; d_call: TRBD1; j_call: TRBJ2-1; clone_size: -
cdr3_aa: CASSLEPIETQYF; cdr3_nt: TGCGCCAGCAGCTTGGAGCCCATAGAGACCCAGTACTTC; v_call: TRBV5-1; d_call: -; j_call: TRBJ2-5; clone_size: -
cdr3_aa: CASSRGQDLYNEQFF; cdr3_nt: TGTGCCAGCAGCAGGGGACAGGACCTCTACAATGAGCAGTTCTTC; v_call: TRBV21-1; d_call: -; j_call: TRBJ2-1; clone_size: few
cdr3_aa: CASSLVRGTDTQYF; cdr3_nt: TGTGCCAGTAGCCTAGTCCGGGGCACAGATACGCAGTATTTT; v_call: TRBV19; d_call: -; j_call: TRBJ2-3; clone_size: -
cdr3_aa: CASSLSYAAGGYTF; cdr3_nt: TGTGCCAGCAGTTTATCGTACGCGGCCGGTGGCTACACCTTC; v_call: TRBV27; d_call: -; j_call: TRBJ1-2; clone_size: -
cdr3_aa: CASSLGLAGVEQYF; cdr3_nt: TGTGCCAGCAGCTTGGGACTAGCGGGGGTTGAGCAGTACTTC; v_call: TRBV5-6; d_call: TRBD2; j_call: TRBJ2-7; clone_size: -
cdr3_aa: CASSLLPGGTSGGFGYTDTQYF; cdr3_nt: TGTGCCAGCAGCTTACTACCGGGAGGGACTAGCGGGGGGTTTGGTTACACAGATACGCAGTATTTT; v_call: TRBV7-8; d_call: TRBD2; j_call: TRBJ2-3; clone_size: -